The next 20 T cell receptor beta chains were all read from a single sample in a study of control samples from healthy donors and cancer patients. Repertoires were generated with immunoSEQ multiplex PCR, while TCRdb's copy carries only in-frame clones and drops some. The table records 65,000 to 95,000 clones, approximately 89% of them present only once. The sample taken for sequencing was blood. Receptors were obtained from a man aged 50 to 60 in good health.

This rearrangement joins TRBV6-6 to TRBJ1-3; D gene ambiguous. Trimming cost V 0 bases and J 2 bases, with 11 bases left between them. The CDR3 runs 16 residues. Germline V gene lookup returns CDR1 MNHNY and CDR2 SVGAGI (reference sequence). The chain's CDR3 is CASSYSGDRPGNTIYF. CDR3 coding DNA: TGTGCCAGCAGTTACTCCGGGGATAGACCTGGAAACACCATATATTTT.

This sequence joins TRBV7-2 and TRBJ1-3, with a weak D call TRBD1 (5 bases). Trimming stripped 5 bases from V and 4 bases from J, with 9 bases between. This CDR3 comprises 13 residues. Germline assignment: CDR1 SGHTA and CDR2 FQGNSA. This CDR3 reads CASSMGRGNTIYF. The DNA of the CDR3 is TGTGCCAGCAGCATGGGACGGGGAAACACCATATATTTT. The whole variable domain, filled in from reference TRBV7-2 and TRBJ1-3, reads GAGVSQSPSNKVTEKGKDVELRCDPISGHTALYWYRQSLGQGLEFLIYFQGNSAPDKSGLPSDRFSAERTGGSVSTLTIQRTQQEDSAVYLCASSMGRGNTIYFGEGSWLTVV.

The rearrangement links TRBV6-4 to TRBJ2-3, with 11 positions matching TRBD2. V shed 0 bases and J 3 bases; nucleotides not matched to a gene: 2. Germline V gene data show CDR1 as MRHNA and CDR2 as SNTAGT. There are 16 residues in the CDR3. The CDR3 DNA sequence: TGTGCCAGCAGTGACTCTCTAGCGGGGGGAACAGATACGCAGTATTTT. Protein: CASSDSLAGGTDTQYF.

Comments on this clone: One junction end does not reproduce the germline sequence, and a read error may be involved. The chain joins TRBV7-7 to TRBJ2-2, with D possibly matching TRBD1 (6 bases). Germline values: CDR1 SSHAT, CDR2 FNYEAQ (reference sequence). This CDR3 is built from 13 residues. The CDR3 sequence is CASSYRESGELFF. CDR3 sequence (DNA): TGTGCTAGCAGCTACAGGGAGTCCGGGGAGCTGTTTTTT.

This chain connects TRBV10-1 to TRBJ2-2, with 8 bases matching TRBD1. The CDR3 covers 15 residues. V was pared by 4 bases and J by 6 bases, with 7 bases of the junction left unmatched. CDR1 and CDR2 (germline): WNHNN, SYGVQD (reference sequence). The CDR3 sequence: CASSGGTGESGELFF. The CDR3 nucleotides are TGCGCCAGCAGTGGGGGGACAGGTGAATCCGGGGAGCTGTTTTTT.

The rearrangement uses TRBV6-6 and TRBJ2-7; D may match TRBD1 or TRBD2 (5 bases each). The CDR3 is made up of 13 amino acids. V lost 2 bases and J 4 bases, leaving 9 bases between the germline ends. CDR1 and CDR2 (germline): MNHNY, SVGAGI (reference sequence). In DNA, the CDR3 is TGTGCCAGCAGTTACGGGGGACCATACGAGCAGTACTTC. Protein product: CASSYGGPYEQYF.

The V gene is TRBV5-1, the J gene TRBJ1-1; 9 positions agree with TRBD1. After removal of 4 bases from V and 5 bases from J, the junction contained 6 bases not matched to a gene. Germline V CDR1 and CDR2: SGHRS, YFSETQ. The length of the CDR3 is 14 residues. CDR3 in amino acids: CASSRGQGKTEAFF. The CDR3 bases are TGCGCCAGCAGCAGGGGACAGGGAAAGACTGAAGCTTTCTTT.

The chain recombines TRBV5-3 with TRBJ1-1; 7 bases map to TRBD1. TRBV5-3 counts as an open reading frame of uncertain function. V trimming: 2 bases; J trimming: 7 bases; junction bases outside the gene matches: 8. CDR3 length: 14 amino acids. As DNA, the CDR3 is TGTGCCAGAAGCTTTGACGACAGGGTCTTTGAAGCTTTCTTT. It encodes CARSFDDRVFEAFF.

This sequence joins TRBV2 and TRBJ2-7, with 8 bases that match TRBD2. The CDR3 runs 15 residues. Germline trimming cut 8 bases from V and 1 base from J; bases unmatched to any gene: 10. Germline values: CDR1 SNHLY, CDR2 FYNNEI. CDR3 DNA sequence: TGTGCCAGCGGGGCTCAGCGGGGGAGGTCCTACGAGCAGTACTTC. This encodes CASGAQRGRSYEQYF.

V usage is TRBV27 and J usage is TRBJ2-7; 10 bases match TRBD1. V trimming: 6 bases; J trimming: 4 bases; junction bases outside the gene matches: 12. This CDR3 comprises 16 residues. Germline V gene lookup returns CDR1 MNHEY and CDR2 SMNVEV (reference sequence). CDR3 protein: CASRSTGQGVGYEQYF. The CDR3 DNA reads TGTGCCAGCAGGTCGACCGGACAGGGGGTCGGGTACGAGCAGTACTTC.

The chain couples TRBV30 to TRBJ2-5; no clear D. The V and J ends lost 0 bases and 5 bases respectively, with 10 bases between them. Germline V lookup: CDR1 GTSNPN, CDR2 SVGIG (reference sequence). The CDR3 spans 13 residues. Written as DNA, the CDR3 is TGTGCCTGGAGTGTAATGCCAAGGGAGACCCAGTACTTC. This gives the protein CAWSVMPRETQYF.

CDR3 protein: CATSDLRDSGNTIYF. CDR3 DNA: TGTGCCACCAGTGATTTGAGGGACTCTGGAAACACCATATATTTT. This chain links TRBV24-1 with TRBJ1-3; D remains unclear. Germline V gene sequence: CDR1 KGHDR, CDR2 SFDVKD. The V end lost 0 bases, the J end lost 0 bases, and 5 bases lay between the germline ends. The CDR3 has 15 amino acids.

The CDR3 DNA is TGTGCCAGCAGCTCTCCATTTCAAAGCACAGATACGCAGTATTTT. Its protein product is CASSSPFQSTDTQYF. The chain has TRBV7-2 and TRBJ2-3, with D hard to call. Germline V gene lookup returns CDR1 SGHTA and CDR2 FQGNSA. The CDR3 totals 15 residues. V lost 4 bases, J lost 0 bases, and 11 bases lay in between.

The rearrangement joins TRBV4-2 to TRBJ1-5, with TRBD1 matching over 7 bases. In germline, CDR1 is LGHNA, CDR2 YNFKEQ. This CDR3 spans 17 amino acids. The V segment lost 0 bases and the J segment 1 base; nucleotides outside the gene matches: 6. The CDR3 spells CASSQDIQTGSNQPQHF. CDR3 DNA sequence: TGTGCCAGCAGCCAAGATATCCAGACAGGGAGCAATCAGCCCCAGCATTTT.

This chain uses TRBV5-1 with TRBJ1-1; the match to TRBD1 covers 8 bases. CDR1 SGHRS and CDR2 YFSETQ come from the germline V gene. This CDR3 has 16 residues. Germline trimming cut 3 bases from V and 4 bases from J; bases unmatched to any gene: 11. Written as DNA, the CDR3 is TGCGCCAGCAGCTCCGACAGGGGATTGTACGCCACTGAAGCTTTCTTT. Its translation: CASSSDRGLYATEAFF.

This chain connects TRBV15 to TRBJ1-6, with unresolved D. Germline V gene sequence: CDR1 LNHNV, CDR2 YYDKDF (reference sequence). This CDR3 region has 14 residues. Trimming removed 0 bases from V and 2 bases from J, with 2 bases in between. CDR3 protein: CATSRETYNSPLHF. For the CDR3, the DNA is TGTGCCACCAGCAGAGAAACCTATAATTCACCCCTCCACTTT.

This chain connects TRBV9 to TRBJ2-7; TRBD2 might be the D (5 bases). CDR1 and CDR2 from the germline V gene are SGDLS and YYNGEE. The CDR3 runs to 14 residues. V lost 3 bases and J lost 5, with 15 bases in between. The CDR3 DNA reads TGTGCCAGCAGCGACCGACTAACTGAGGACGAGCAGTACTTC. Encoded protein: CASSDRLTEDEQYF.

The J gene is TRBJ1-2, the V gene TRBV24-1; D call uncertain. This CDR3 has 14 residues. Germline V gives CDR1 KGHDR, CDR2 SFDVKD. The V end was cut by 0 bases, the J end by 3 bases, with 7 bases between. For the CDR3, the DNA is TGTGCCACCAGTGATTTGGGACGGTACTATGGCTACACCTTC. This sequence encodes CATSDLGRYYGYTF.

The chain joins TRBV19 to TRBJ2-7; 8 positions agree with TRBD1. Germline trimming cut 5 bases from V and 4 bases from J; bases unmatched to any gene: 7. CDR1 is LNHDA, CDR2 SQIVND, per germline (reference sequence). This CDR3 has 14 amino acids. The CDR3 DNA reads as TGTGCCAGTAGTCCAGGGGGCGCCGGGTACGAGCAGTACTTC. It encodes CASSPGGAGYEQYF.

The genes are TRBV24-1 and TRBJ2-4, with D maybe TRBD2 (5 bases). The CDR3 spans 19 residues. Trimming took off 5 bases at V and 0 bases at J, with 22 bases between the two ends. CDR1 and CDR2 (germline): KGHDR, SFDVKD. In DNA form, the CDR3 reads TGTGCCACCAGTGCCCCATGGGTCCGAGAGGACTTAGCCAAAAACATTCAGTACTTC. It yields the protein CATSAPWVREDLAKNIQYF.